Each of the 3 T cell receptor beta chains below was sequenced from the same sample in a study of graft-versus-host responses after intestinal transplantation. Their specific antigens are unknown. The method was immunoSEQ multiplex PCR; TCRdb's version includes in-frame clones alone and lacks a portion of them. Among some 84,000 clones listed, roughly 80% were seen once. The sequencing here drew on unstimulated CD4+ T cells sorted from spleen or lymph node cells, taken before intestinal transplant. The source of these receptors is a human donor who received an intestinal transplant.

The V call is TRBV6-6, the J call TRBJ1-2; D perhaps matches TRBD1 (6 bases). Germline V gene data show CDR1 as MNHNY and CDR2 as SVGAGI (reference sequence). V was cut by 8 bases and J by 1 base, with 14 bases left in between. This CDR3 contains 14 residues. CDR3 coding DNA: TGTGCCAGCGCTGGGGGGGCGCTTAACTATGGCTACACCTTC. This encodes CASAGGALNYGYTF.

The chain joins TRBV15 to TRBJ2-1; D remains unclear. The CDR3 is made up of 13 amino acids. The ends were cut back, 3 bases at V and 3 bases at J, with 6 bases in the middle. Germline V lookup: CDR1 LNHNV, CDR2 YYDKDF (reference sequence). CDR3 loop: CATSSPIYNEQFF. CDR3 nucleotides: TGTGCCACCAGCAGCCCCATCTACAATGAGCAGTTCTTC. Filled out from reference TRBV15 and TRBJ2-1, the complete variable domain reads DAMVIQNPRYQVTQFGKPVTLSCSQTLNHNVMYWYQQKSSQAPKLLFHYYDKDFNNEADTPDNFQSRRPNTSFCFLDIRSPGLGDTAMYLCATSSPIYNEQFFGPGTRLTVL.

This clone was recorded once. The CDR3 reads CASSSDRDHEQYF. The CDR3 bases are TGCGCCAGCAGTTCAGACAGGGACCACGAGCAGTACTTC. V and J are TRBV5-1 and TRBJ2-7, with 7 bases that match TRBD1. The germline V gene has CDR1 SGHRS and CDR2 YFSETQ. V dropped 5 bases and J dropped 5; count of bases not matched to a gene: 7. The CDR3 spans 13 residues.